The sequence of this T cell receptor beta chain was determined in a study of OX40 agonist ivuxolimab in advanced cancers. About the study: Previous treatment with anti-PD-1, anti-PD-L1 or anti-CTLA-4 therapy was allowed; about 37% had received some.

The data were produced by immunoSEQ multiplex PCR, yet TCRdb's version contains in-frame clones alone and is incomplete. The table includes about 69,000 clones, around 87% detected once. Looked up from germline, CDR1 is SGHDT and CDR2 is YYEEEE. CDR3 length equals 15 residues. V lost 0 bases, J lost 0 bases, and 9 bases lay in between. The receptor comes from an adult with an advanced solid tumor such as melanoma, head and neck, liver or kidney cancer. The sequences come from CD4+ or CD8+ T cells sorted from blood, collected in a trial of the OX40 agonist ivuxolimab. This chain uses TRBV5-6 with TRBJ1-1; D is unclear. Here the CDR3 DNA reads TGTGCCAGCAGCTTGGGGGCAGGACTGAACACTGAAGCTTTCTTT. This sequence encodes CASSLGAGLNTEAFF.